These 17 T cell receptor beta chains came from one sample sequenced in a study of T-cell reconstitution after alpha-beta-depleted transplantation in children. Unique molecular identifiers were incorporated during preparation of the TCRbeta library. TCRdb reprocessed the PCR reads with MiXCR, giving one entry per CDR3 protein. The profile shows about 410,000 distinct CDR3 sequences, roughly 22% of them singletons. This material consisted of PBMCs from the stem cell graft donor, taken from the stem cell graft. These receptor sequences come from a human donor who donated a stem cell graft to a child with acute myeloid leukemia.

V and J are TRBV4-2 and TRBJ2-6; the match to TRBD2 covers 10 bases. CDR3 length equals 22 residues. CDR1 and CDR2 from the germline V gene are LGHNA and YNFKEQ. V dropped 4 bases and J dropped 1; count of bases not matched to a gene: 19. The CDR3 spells CASSPGLAAYHYTPSGANVLTF. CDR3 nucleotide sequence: TGTGCCAGCAGCCCCGGACTAGCGGCGTATCATTATACACCATCTGGGGCCAACGTCCTGACTTTC.

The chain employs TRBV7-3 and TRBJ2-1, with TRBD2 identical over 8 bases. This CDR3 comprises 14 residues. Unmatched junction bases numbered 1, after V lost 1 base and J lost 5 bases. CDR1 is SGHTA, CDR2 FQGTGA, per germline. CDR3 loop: CASSLIAGNNEQFF. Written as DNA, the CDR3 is TGTGCCAGCAGCTTAATAGCGGGAAACAATGAGCAGTTCTTC.

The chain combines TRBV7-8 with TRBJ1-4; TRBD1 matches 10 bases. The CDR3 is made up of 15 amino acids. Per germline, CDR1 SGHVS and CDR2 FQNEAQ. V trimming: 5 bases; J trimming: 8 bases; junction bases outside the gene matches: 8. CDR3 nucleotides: TGTGCCAGCAGCAAGACAGGGGGCGTGGGCGAAAAACTGTTTTTT. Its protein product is CASSKTGGVGEKLFF.

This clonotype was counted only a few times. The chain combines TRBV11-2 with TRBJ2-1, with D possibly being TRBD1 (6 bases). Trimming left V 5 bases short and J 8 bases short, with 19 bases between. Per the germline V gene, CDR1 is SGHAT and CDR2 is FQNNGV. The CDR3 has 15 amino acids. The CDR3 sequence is CASSPKIFQGHEQFF. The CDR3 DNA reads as TGTGCCAGCAGCCCCAAGATTTTTCAGGGGCATGAGCAGTTCTTC.

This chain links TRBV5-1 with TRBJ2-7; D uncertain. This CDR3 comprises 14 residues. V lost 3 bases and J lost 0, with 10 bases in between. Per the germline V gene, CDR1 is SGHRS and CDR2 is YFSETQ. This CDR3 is CASSSRLGSYEQYF. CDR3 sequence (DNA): TGCGCCAGCAGCTCCCGCCTGGGCTCCTACGAGCAGTACTTC. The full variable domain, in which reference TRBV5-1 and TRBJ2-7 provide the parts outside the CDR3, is KAGVTQTPRYLIKTRGQQVTLSCSPISGHRSVSWYQQTPGQGLQFLFEYFSETQRNKGNFPGRFSGRQFSNSRSEMNVSTLELGDSALYLCASSSRLGSYEQYFGPGTRLTVT.

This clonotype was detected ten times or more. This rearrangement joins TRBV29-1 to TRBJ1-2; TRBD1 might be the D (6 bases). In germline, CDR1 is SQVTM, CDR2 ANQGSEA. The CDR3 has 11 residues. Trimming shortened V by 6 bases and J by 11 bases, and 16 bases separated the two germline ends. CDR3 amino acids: CSVMGASGYTF. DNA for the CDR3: TGCAGCGTGATGGGGGCCTCGGGATACACCTTC.

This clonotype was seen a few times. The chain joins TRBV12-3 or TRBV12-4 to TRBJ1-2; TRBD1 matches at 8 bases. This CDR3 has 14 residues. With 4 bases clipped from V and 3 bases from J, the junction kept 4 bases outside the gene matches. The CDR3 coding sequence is TGTGCCAGCAGTTCTCCGGGACAGGACTATGGCTACACCTTC. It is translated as CASSSPGQDYGYTF.

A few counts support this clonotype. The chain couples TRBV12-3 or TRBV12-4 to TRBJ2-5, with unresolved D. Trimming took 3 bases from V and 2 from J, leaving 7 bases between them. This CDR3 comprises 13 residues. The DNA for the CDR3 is TGTGCCAGCAGTTTCTCGAGGCAAGAGACCCAGTACTTC. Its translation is CASSFSRQETQYF.

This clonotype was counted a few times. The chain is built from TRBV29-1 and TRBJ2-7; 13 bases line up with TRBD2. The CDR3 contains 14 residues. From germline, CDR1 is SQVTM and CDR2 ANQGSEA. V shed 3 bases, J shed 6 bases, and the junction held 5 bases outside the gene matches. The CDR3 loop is CSVDRGLAGAEQYF. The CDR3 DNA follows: TGCAGCGTTGACCGAGGACTAGCGGGAGCCGAGCAGTACTTC.

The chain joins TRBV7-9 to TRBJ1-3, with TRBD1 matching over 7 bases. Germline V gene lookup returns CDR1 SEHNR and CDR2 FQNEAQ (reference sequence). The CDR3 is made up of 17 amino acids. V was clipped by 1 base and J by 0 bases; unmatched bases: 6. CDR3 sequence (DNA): TGTGCCAGCAGCTTAGGCACGGCAGGGGGCTCTGGAAACACCATATATTTT. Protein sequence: CASSLGTAGGSGNTIYF.

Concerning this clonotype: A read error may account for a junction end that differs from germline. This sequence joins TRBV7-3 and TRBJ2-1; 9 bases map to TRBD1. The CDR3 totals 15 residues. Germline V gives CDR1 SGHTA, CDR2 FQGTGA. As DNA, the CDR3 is TGTGCCAGCAGCCAAGGACAGGGGTCCTACAATGGGCAGTTCTTC. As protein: CASSQGQGSYNGQFF.

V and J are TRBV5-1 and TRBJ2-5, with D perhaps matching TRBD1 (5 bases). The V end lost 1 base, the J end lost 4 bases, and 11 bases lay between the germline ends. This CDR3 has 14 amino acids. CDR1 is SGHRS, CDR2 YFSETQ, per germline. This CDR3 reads CASSLFPGLETQYF. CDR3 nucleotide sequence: TGCGCCAGCAGCTTGTTCCCAGGGCTAGAGACCCAGTACTTC.

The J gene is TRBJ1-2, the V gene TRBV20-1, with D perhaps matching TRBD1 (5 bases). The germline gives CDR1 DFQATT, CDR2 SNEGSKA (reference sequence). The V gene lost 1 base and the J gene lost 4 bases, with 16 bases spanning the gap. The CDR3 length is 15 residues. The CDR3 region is CSARVGADVFYGYTF. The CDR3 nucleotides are TGCAGTGCTAGAGTAGGGGCTGACGTATTCTATGGCTACACCTTC.

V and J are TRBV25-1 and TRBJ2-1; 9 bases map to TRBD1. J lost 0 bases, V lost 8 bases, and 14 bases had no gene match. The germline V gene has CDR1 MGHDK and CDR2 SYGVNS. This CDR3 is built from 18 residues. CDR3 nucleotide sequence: TGTGCCAGCTCAAAGCCGGGACAGGGAATTGCCTCCTACAATGAGCAGTTCTTC. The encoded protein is CASSKPGQGIASYNEQFF.

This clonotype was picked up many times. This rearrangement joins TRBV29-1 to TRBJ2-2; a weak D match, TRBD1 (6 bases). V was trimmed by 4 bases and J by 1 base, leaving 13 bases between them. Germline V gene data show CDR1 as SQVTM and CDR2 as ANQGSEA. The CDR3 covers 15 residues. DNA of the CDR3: TGCAGCGTTGTTCGTCGAGGGGGGAACACCGGGGAGCTGTTTTTT. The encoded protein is CSVVRRGGNTGELFF.

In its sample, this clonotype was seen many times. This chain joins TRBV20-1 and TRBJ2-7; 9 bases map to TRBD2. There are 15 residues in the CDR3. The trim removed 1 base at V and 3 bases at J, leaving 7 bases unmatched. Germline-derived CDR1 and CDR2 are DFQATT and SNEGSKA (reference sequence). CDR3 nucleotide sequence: TGCAGTGCTAGAGTTGGCGGGAGGGAGTACTACGAGCAGTACTTC. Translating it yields CSARVGGREYYEQYF.

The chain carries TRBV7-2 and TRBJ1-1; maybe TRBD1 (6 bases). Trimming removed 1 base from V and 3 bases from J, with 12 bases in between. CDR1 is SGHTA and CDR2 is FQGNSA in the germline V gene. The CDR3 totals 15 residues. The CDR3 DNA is TGTGCCAGCAGCTTAGAGGGGACACGTCACACTGAAGCTTTCTTT. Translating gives CASSLEGTRHTEAFF. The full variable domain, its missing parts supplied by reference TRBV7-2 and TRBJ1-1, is GAGVSQSPSNKVTEKGKDVELRCDPISGHTALYWYRQSLGQGLEFLIYFQGNSAPDKSGLPSDRFSAERTGGSVSTLTIQRTQQEDSAVYLCASSLEGTRHTEAFFGQGTRLTVV.